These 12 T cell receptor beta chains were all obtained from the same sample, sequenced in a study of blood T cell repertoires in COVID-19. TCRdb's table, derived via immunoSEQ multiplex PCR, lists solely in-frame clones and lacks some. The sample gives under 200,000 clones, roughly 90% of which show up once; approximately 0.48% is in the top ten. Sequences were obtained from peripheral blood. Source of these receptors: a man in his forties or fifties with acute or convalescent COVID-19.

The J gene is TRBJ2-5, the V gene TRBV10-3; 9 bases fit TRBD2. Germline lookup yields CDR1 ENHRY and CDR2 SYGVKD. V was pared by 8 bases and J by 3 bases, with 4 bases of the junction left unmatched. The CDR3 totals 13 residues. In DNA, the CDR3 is TGTGCCATCGGTCGCGGGGGGGAAGAGACCCAGTACTTC. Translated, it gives CAIGRGGEETQYF.

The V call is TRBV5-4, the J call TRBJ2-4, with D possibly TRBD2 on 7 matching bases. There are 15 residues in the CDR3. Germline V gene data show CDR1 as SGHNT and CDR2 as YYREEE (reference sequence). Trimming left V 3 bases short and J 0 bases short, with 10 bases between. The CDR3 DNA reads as TGTGCCAGCAGCTGGGGGGGGCAAGCCAAAAACATTCAGTACTTC. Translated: CASSWGGQAKNIQYF.

The CDR3 sequence is CASSQDAPGQGRNTIYF. For the CDR3, the DNA is TGCGCCAGCAGCCAAGATGCCCCCGGACAGGGACGAAACACCATATATTTT. This sequence joins TRBV4-3 and TRBJ1-3, with 8 bases fitting TRBD1. CDR1 and CDR2 from the germline V gene are LGHNA and YSLEER. The CDR3 consists of 17 residues. Trimming took 0 bases from V and 5 from J; bases not matched to a gene: 9.

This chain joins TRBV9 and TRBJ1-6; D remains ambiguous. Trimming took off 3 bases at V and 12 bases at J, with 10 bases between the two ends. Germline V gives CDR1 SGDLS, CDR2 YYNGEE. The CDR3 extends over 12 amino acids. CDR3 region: CASSATRGPLHF. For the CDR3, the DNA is TGTGCCAGCAGCGCTACCCGGGGACCCCTCCACTTT.

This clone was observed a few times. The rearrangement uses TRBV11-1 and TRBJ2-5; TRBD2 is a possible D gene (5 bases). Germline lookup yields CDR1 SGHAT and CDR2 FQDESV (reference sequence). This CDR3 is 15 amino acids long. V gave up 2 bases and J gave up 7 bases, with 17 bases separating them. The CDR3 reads CASSLSRVESRTQYF. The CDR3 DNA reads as TGTGCCAGCAGCTTATCGAGGGTGGAGTCTCGGACCCAGTACTTC.

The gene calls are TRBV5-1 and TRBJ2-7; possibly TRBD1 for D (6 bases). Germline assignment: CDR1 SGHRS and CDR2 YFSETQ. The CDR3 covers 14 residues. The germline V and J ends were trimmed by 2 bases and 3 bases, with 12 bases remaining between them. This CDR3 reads CASSLTPGHYEQYF. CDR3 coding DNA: TGCGCCAGCAGCTTAACTCCGGGACACTACGAGCAGTACTTC. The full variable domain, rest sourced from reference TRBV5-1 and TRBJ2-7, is KAGVTQTPRYLIKTRGQQVTLSCSPISGHRSVSWYQQTPGQGLQFLFEYFSETQRNKGNFPGRFSGRQFSNSRSEMNVSTLELGDSALYLCASSLTPGHYEQYFGPGTRLTVT.

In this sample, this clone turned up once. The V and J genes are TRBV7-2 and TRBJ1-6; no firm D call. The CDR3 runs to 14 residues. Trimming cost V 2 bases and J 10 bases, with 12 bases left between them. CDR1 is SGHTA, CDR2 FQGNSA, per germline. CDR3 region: CASSLRNQRSPLHF. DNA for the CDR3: TGTGCCAGCAGCTTAAGGAACCAGCGATCACCCCTCCACTTT.

CDR3 sequence: CASSILQGADGYTF. The CDR3 nucleotides read TGTGCCAGTAGTATATTACAGGGGGCGGACGGCTACACCTTC. The chain combines TRBV19 with TRBJ1-2; the match to TRBD1 covers 9 bases. V trimming: 2 bases; J trimming: 8 bases; junction bases outside the gene matches: 6. This CDR3 is 14 amino acids long. Germline assignment: CDR1 LNHDA and CDR2 SQIVND (reference sequence).

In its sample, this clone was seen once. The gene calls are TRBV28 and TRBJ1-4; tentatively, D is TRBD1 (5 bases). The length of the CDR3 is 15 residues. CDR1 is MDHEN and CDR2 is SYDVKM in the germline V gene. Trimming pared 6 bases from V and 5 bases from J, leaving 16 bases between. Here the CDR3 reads CASSKAGRRNEKLFF. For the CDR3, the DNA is TGTGCCAGCAGCAAAGCGGGGCGTAGGAATGAAAAACTGTTTTTT.

The chain's CDR3 is CASSLAGGPTYEQYF. CDR3 sequence (DNA): TGTGCCAGCAGTTTAGCGGGAGGGCCAACCTACGAGCAGTACTTC. The rearrangement uses TRBV28 and TRBJ2-7; TRBD2 agrees at 9 bases. The CDR3 length is 15 residues. V shed 2 bases, J shed 2 bases, and the junction held 4 bases outside the gene matches. Germline CDR1 and CDR2: MDHEN and SYDVKM.

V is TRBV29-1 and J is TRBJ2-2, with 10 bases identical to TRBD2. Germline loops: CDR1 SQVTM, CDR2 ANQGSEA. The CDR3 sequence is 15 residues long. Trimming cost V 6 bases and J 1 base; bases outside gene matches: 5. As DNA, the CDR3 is TGCAGCGTCTCAAGACTAGCGGGGAACACCGGGGAGCTGTTTTTT. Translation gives CSVSRLAGNTGELFF.

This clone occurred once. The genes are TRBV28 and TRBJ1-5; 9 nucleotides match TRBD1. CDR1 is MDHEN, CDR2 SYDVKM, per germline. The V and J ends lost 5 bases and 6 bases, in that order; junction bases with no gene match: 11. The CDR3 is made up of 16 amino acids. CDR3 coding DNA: TGTGCCAGCAGTGAAAGCCGGGACAGGGACGGTCAGCCCCAGCATTTT. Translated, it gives CASSESRDRDGQPQHF.